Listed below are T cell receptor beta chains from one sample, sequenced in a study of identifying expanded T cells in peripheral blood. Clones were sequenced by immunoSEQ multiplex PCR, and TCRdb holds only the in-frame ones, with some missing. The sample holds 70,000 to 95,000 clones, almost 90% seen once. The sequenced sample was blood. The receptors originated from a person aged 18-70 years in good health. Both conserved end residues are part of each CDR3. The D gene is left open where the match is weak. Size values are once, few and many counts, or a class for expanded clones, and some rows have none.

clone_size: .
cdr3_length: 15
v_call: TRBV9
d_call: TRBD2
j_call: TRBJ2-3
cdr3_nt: TGTGCCAGCAGCGCCAGCGGGAGGCCCACAGATACGCAGTATTTT
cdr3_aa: CASSASGRPTDTQYF

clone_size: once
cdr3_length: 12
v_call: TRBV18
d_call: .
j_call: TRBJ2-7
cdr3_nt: TGTGCCAGCTCACCAGGGGGATACGAGCAGTACTTC
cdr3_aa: CASSPGGYEQYF

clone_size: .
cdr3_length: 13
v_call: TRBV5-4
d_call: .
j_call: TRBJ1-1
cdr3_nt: TGTGCCAGCAGCGGCGGACAGTACACTGAAGCTTTCTTT
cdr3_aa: CASSGGQYTEAFF

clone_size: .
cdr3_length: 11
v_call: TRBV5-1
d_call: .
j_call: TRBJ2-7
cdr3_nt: TGCGCCAGCAGTCTGGGCTACGAGCAGTACTTC
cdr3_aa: CASSLGYEQYF

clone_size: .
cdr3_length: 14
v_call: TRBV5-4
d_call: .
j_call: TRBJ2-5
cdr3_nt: TGTGCCAGCAGCTTGCCCGGACGGAAAGAGACCCAGTACTTC
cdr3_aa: CASSLPGRKETQYF

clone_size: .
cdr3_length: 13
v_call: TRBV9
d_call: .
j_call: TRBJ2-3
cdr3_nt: TGTGCCAGCAGCGTAGGAGGGTTAGATACGCAGTATTTT
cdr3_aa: CASSVGGLDTQYF

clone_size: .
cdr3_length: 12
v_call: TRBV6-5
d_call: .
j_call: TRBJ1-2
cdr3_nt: TGTGCCAGCAGTTCTACGGGATATGGCTACACCTTC
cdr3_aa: CASSSTGYGYTF

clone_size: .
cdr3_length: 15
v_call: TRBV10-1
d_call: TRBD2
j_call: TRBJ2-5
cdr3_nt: TGCGCCAGCAGTCGACGGACTAGCGCGTTAGAGACCCAGTACTTC
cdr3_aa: CASSRRTSALETQYF

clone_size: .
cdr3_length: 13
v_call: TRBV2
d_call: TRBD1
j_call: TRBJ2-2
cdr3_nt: TGTGCCAGCAGGGTGGACAGGGCGGGGGAGCTGTTTTTT
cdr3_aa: CASRVDRAGELFF

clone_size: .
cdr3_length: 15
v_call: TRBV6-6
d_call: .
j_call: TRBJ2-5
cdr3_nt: TGTGCCAGCAGTCAAAACACCGAGGGACCGAAGACCCAGTACTTC
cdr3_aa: CASSQNTEGPKTQYF

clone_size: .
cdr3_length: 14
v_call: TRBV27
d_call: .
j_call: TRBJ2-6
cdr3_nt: TGTGCCAGCAGTTTCTGGTCTGGGGCCAACGTCCTGACTTTC
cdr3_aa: CASSFWSGANVLTF

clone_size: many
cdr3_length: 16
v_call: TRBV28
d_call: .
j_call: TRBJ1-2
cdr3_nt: TGTGCCAGCAGCACTTCCGGGGCAGAGATCAACTATGGCTACACCTTC
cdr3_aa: CASSTSGAEINYGYTF

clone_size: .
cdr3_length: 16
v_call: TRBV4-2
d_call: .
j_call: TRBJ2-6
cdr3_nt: TGTGCCAGCAGCCAAGAGAGGGGCTCTGGGGCCAACGTCCTGACTTTC
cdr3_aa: CASSQERGSGANVLTF

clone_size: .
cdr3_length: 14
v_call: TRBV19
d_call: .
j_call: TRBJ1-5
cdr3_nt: TGTGCCAGTAGTATGAGGAATAGCAATCAGCCCCAGCATTTT
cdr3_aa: CASSMRNSNQPQHF

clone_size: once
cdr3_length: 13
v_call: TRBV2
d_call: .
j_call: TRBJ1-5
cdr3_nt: TGTGCCAGCAGCGGGGATAGCAATCAGCCCCAGCATTTT
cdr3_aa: CASSGDSNQPQHF

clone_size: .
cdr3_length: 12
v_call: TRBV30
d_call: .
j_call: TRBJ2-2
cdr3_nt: TGTGCCTGTCAGGGTTTGGCCGGGGAGCTGTTTTTT
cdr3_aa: CACQGLAGELFF

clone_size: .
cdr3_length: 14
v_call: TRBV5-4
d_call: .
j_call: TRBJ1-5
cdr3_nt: TGTGCCAGCAGCTTGGGAGGGAGCAATCAGCCCCAGCATTTT
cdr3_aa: CASSLGGSNQPQHF

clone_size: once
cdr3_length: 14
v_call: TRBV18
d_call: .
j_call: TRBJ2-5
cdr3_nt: TGTGCCAGCTCACCACCGATGCGGCGGGAGACCCAGTACTTC
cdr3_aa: CASSPPMRRETQYF

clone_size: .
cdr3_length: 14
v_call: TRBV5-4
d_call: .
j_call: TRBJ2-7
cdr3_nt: TGTGCCAGCAGCGGAAAGGACGGAGCCTACGAGCAGTACTTC
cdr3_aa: CASSGKDGAYEQYF

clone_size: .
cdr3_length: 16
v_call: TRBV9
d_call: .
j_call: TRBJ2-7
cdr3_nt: TGTGCCAGCAGCGTTAATGCTTGGGAGTCTAAGTACGAGCAGTACTTC
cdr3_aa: CASSVNAWESKYEQYF

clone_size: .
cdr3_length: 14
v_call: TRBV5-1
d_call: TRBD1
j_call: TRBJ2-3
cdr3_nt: TGCGCCAGCAGCCTGGGACAGATCACAGATACGCAGTATTTT
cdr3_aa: CASSLGQITDTQYF

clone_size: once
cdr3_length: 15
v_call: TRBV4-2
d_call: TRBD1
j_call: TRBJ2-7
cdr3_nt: TGTGCCAGCAGCCCGACCGGGACAGGGGTCTACGAGCAGTACTTC
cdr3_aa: CASSPTGTGVYEQYF

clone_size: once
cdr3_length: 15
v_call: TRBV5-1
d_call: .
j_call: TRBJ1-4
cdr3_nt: TGCGCCAGCAGCCAATCGACAGGAACAGGGGAAAAACTGTTTTTT
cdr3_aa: CASSQSTGTGEKLFF

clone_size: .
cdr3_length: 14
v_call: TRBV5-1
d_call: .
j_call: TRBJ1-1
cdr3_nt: TGCGCCAGCAGCAGAGCCGAACTGGGAACTGAAGCTTTCTTT
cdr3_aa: CASSRAELGTEAFF

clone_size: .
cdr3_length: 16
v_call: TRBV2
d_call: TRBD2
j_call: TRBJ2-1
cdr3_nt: TGTGCCAGCAGTGATTCTGGTAGCGGGGTGTACAATGAGCAGTTCTTC
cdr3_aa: CASSDSGSGVYNEQFF

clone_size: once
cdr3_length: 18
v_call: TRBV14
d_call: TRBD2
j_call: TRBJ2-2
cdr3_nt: TGTGCCAGCAGCCAGTCTAGCGGGGGCCGCTTGAACACCGGGGAGCTGTTTTTT
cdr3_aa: CASSQSSGGRLNTGELFF

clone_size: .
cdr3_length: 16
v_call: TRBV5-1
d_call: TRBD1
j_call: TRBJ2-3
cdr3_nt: TGCGCCAGCAGCTTCGGACAGGGGATTAGCACAGATACGCAGTATTTT
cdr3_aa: CASSFGQGISTDTQYF

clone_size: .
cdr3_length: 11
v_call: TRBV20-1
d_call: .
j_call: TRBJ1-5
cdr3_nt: TGCAGTGCTAGAGCTAATCAGCCCCAGCATTTT
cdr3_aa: CSARANQPQHF

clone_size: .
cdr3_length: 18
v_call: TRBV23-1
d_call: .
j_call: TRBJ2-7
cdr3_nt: TGCGCCAGCAGTCAAACCTCTGTCGGAGCGGAGGCGCACTACGAGCAGTACTTC
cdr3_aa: CASSQTSVGAEAHYEQYF

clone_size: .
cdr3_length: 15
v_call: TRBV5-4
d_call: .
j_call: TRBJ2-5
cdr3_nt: TGTGCCAGCAGCTGGGGCCAGGGTGGAGGTGAGACCCAGTACTTC
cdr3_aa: CASSWGQGGGETQYF

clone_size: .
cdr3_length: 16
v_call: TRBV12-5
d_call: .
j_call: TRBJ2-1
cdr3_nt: TGTGCTAGTGGTTTGGCTATCGGGGGGCAGAGTAATGAGCAGTTCTTC
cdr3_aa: CASGLAIGGQSNEQFF

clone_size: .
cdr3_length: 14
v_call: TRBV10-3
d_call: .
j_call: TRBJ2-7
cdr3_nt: TGTGCCATCAGTGAAAATAGGGTTTCCTACGAGCAGTACTTC
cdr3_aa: CAISENRVSYEQYF

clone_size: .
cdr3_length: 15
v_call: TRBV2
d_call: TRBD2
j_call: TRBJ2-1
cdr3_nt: TGTGCCGCCAGTGGAGGGACTAGGACCGTCGATGAGCAGTTCTTC
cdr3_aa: CAASGGTRTVDEQFF

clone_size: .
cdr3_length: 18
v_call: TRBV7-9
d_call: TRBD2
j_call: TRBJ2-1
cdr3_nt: TGTGCCAGCAGCCCCCCGTTGTCTAGCGGGTTCTCCTACAATGAGCAGTTCTTC
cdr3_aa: CASSPPLSSGFSYNEQFF

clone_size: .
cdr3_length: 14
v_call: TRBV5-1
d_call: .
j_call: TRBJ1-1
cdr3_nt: TGCGCCAGCAGCTCCTTCAGGGGCCACACTGAAGCTTTCTTT
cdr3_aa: CASSSFRGHTEAFF

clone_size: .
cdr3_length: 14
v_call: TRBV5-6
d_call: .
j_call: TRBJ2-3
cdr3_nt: TGTGCCAGCAGCTTGGGGACTATCACGGATACGCAGTATTTT
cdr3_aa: CASSLGTITDTQYF

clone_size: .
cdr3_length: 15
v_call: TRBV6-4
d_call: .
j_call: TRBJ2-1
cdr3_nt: TGTGCCAGCAGTGACTCTAAAGGGAAAGGCAATGAGCAGTTCTTC
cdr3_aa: CASSDSKGKGNEQFF

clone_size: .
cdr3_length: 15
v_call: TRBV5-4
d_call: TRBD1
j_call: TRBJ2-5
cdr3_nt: TGTGCCAGCAGCTTGGCAGGGGGATCAAGAGAGACCCAGTACTTC
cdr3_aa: CASSLAGGSRETQYF

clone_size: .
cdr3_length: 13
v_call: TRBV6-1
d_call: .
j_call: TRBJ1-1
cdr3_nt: TGTGCCAGCAGTCCTCAGGGGCCCACTGAAGCTTTCTTT
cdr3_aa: CASSPQGPTEAFF

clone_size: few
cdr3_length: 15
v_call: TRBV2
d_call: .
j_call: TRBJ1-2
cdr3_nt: TGTGCCAGCAGTGAAGGGTCAGGGACGGAGTATGGCTACACCTTC
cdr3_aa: CASSEGSGTEYGYTF

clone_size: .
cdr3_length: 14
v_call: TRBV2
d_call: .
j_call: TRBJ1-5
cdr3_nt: TGTGCCAGCAAGCGGCAGGGTTTCGATCAGCCCCAGCATTTT
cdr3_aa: CASKRQGFDQPQHF

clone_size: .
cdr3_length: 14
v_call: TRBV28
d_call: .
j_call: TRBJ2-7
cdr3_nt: TGTGCCAGCTATAGTGAGGGAACTACCTACGAGCAGTACTTC
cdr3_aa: CASYSEGTTYEQYF

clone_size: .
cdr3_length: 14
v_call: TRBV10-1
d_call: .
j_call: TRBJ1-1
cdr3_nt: TGCGCCAGCAGTGAGTCGCAGGGTCAAACTGAAGCTTTCTTT
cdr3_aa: CASSESQGQTEAFF

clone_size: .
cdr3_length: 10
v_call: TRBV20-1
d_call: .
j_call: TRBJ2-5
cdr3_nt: TGCAGTGCCAGACGGGAGACCCAGTACTTC
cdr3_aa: CSARRETQYF

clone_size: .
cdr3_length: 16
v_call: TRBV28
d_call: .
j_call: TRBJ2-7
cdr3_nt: TGTGCCAGCACGGGGCAATCCGGGATTTTATCCTACGAGCAGTACTTC
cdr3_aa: CASTGQSGILSYEQYF

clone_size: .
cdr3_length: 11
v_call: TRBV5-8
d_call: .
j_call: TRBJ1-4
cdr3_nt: TGTGCCAGCAGCTTAGGAGAAAAACTGTTTTTT
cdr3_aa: CASSLGEKLFF

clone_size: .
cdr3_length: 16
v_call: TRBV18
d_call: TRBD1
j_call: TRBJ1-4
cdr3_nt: TGTGCCAGCTCACCACCGAGGACAGGGAATAATGAAAAACTGTTTTTT
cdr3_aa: CASSPPRTGNNEKLFF

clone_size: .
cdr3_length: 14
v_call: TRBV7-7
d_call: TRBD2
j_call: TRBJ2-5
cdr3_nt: TGTGCCAGCAGACCCGCGGGGGGGCAAGAGACCCAGTACTTC
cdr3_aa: CASRPAGGQETQYF

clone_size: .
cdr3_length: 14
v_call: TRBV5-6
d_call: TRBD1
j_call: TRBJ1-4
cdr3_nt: TGTGCCAGCAGCTCGACAGGGATGGAAGAAAAACTGTTTTTT
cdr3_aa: CASSSTGMEEKLFF

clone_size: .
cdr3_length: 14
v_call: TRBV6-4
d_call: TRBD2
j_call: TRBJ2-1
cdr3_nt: TGTGCCAGCAGTGCTAGCGGGAGTCCCAATGAGCAGTTCTTC
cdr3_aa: CASSASGSPNEQFF

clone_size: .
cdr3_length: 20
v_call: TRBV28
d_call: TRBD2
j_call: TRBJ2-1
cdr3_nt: TGTGCCAGCAGTTCTAGCGGGAGGTCGCTAATAAAGAGCTCCTACAATGAGCAGTTCTTC
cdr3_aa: CASSSSGRSLIKSSYNEQFF

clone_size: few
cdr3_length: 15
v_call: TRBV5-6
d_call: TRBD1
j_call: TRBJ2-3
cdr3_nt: TGTGCCAGCAGCTTGGTCGACAGGGCCACAGATACGCAGTATTTT
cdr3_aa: CASSLVDRATDTQYF

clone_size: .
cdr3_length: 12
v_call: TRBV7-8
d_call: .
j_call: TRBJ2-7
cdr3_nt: TGTGCCAGCAGCAACAAAAATTACGAGCAGTACTTC
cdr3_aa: CASSNKNYEQYF

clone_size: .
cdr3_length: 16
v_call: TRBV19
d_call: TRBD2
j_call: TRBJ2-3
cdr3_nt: TGTGCCAGTAGTATAAGCCGGGGACTAGCGTCAGATACGCAGTATTTT
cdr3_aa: CASSISRGLASDTQYF

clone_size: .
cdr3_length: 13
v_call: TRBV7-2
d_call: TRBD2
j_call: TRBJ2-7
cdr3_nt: TGTGCCAGCAGCTTAGCGGGGGGGAACGAGCAGTACTTC
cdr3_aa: CASSLAGGNEQYF

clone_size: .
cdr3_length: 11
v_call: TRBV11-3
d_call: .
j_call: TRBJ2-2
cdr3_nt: TGTGCCAGCGGGCACACCGGGGAGCTGTTTTTT
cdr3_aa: CASGHTGELFF

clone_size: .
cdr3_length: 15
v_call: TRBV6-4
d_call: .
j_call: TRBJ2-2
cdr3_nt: TGTGCCAGCAGTGACTCGGGAGGAGCTGGCGGGGAGCTGTTTTTT
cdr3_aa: CASSDSGGAGGELFF